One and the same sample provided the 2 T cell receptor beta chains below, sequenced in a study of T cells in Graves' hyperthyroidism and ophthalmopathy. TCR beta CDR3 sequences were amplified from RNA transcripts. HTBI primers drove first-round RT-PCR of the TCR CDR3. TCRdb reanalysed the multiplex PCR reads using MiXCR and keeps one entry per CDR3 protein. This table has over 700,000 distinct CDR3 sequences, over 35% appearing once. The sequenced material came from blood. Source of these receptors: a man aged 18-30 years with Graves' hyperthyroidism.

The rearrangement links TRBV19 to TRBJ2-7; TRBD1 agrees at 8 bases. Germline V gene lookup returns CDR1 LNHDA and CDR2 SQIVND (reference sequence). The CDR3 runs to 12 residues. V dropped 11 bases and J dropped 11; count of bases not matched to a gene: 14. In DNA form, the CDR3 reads TGTGCCGGCAGCTACTACAGGGGGTGGGAGTACTTC. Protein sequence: CAGSYYRGWEYF.

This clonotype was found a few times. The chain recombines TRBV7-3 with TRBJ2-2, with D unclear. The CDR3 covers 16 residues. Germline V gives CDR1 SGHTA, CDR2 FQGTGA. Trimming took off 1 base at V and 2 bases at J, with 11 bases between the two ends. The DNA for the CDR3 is TGTGCCAGCAGCTTAAGCCCCATTGGAAACACCGGGGAGCTGTTTTTT. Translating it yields CASSLSPIGNTGELFF. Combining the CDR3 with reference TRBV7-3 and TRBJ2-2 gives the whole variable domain GAGVSQTPSNKVTEKGKYVELRCDPISGHTALYWYRQSLGQGPEFLIYFQGTGAADDSGLPNDRFFAVRPEGSVSTLKIQRTERGDSAVYLCASSLSPIGNTGELFFGEGSRLTVL.